The present TCR beta chain was sequenced within a study of breast tumors, draining lymph nodes, adjacent tissues. Study outcomes and limitations: Luminal-like breast cancer showed significantly higher tumor–nontumor repertoire similarity than basal-like. Tumor T cell lymph node origin was a supported hypothesis, not proven.

This clonotype appeared many times. Antigen: not known. There are 13 residues in the CDR3. Losses at the gene ends were 6 bases for V and 7 bases for J; bases not matched to a gene: 9. CDR1 and CDR2 from the germline V gene are DFQATT and SNEGSKA (reference sequence). Axillary draining lymph nodes of breast cancer patients supplied the node samples. TCRdb passed the multiplex PCR reads through MiXCR, listing each CDR3 protein once. Among about 180,000 distinct CDR3 sequences, 30% to 35% were seen once, and the ten largest hold over 3.5%. The chain is built from TRBV20-1 and TRBJ2-1; TRBD1 matches at 7 bases. Sequenced input: axillary lymph node tissue. This TCR came from a female donor with breast cancer. Some clones in this sample may be carry-over from other donors' samples. CDR3 nucleotides: TGCAGTGCCCCCGAGACAGGGTTTAATGAGCAGTTCTTC. Amino acids: CSAPETGFNEQFF.